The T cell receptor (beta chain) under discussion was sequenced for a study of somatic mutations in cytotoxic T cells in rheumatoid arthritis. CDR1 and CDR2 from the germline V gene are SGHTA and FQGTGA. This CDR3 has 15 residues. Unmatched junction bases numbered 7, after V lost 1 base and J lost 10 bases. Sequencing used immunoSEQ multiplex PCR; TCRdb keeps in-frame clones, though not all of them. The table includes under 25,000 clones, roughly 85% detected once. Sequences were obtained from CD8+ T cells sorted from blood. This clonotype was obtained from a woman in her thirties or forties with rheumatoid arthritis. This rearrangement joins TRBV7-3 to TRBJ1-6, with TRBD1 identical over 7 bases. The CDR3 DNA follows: TGTGCCAGCAGCTTAAATTCAGGGGGAGGATCACCCCTCCACTTT. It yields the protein CASSLNSGGGSPLHF.